What follows is one TCR beta chain and its context. Its antigen remains unknown. Following 10 days of culture, CD4+ T cells were isolated. Nucleocapsid antibodies were negative in the vaccine recipients, who had never had SARS-CoV-2 infection. On both days 3 and 7, half of the culture medium was replaced with IL-2 medium. The data originate from a study of vaccination effects on CD4 cells after COVID-19. Some clones are missing from TCRdb's copy, which holds only in-frame ones; the method was immunoSEQ multiplex PCR. The sample lists 50,000 or so clones, 50% to 70% seen once, with 5% to 6.5% in the top ten. Whole-study findings and limits: In healthy vaccinees, only 1 of 255 vaccine-induced clones cross-reacted with common cold coronaviruses.

The ends were cut back, 5 bases at V and 5 bases at J, with 9 bases in the middle. The CDR3 contains 12 residues. Germline CDR1 and CDR2: SGHTA and FQGNSA. V is TRBV7-2 and J is TRBJ2-5; D unclear. The sample consisted of CD4+ T cells from PBMCs cultured without peptide, taken before COVID-19 vaccination. This TCR derives from a human donor who received a COVID-19 vaccine. CDR3 nucleotides: TGTGCCAGCAGCCCCCCCTTGGAGACCCAGTACTTC. Its translation: CASSPPLETQYF. The full variable domain, completed using reference TRBV7-2 and TRBJ2-5, is GAGVSQSPSNKVTEKGKDVELRCDPISGHTALYWYRQSLGQGLEFLIYFQGNSAPDKSGLPSDRFSAERTGGSVSTLTIQRTQQEDSAVYLCASSPPLETQYFGPGTRLLVL.